The clone carrying this TCR beta chain was seen more than once but under ten times. The record originates from a study of response to subunit inactivated influenza vaccine. The CDR3 contains 15 residues. Trimming pared 0 bases from V and 9 bases from J, leaving 15 bases between. In germline, CDR1 is SGHTA, CDR2 FQGNSA. TCRdb reanalysed the RT-PCR reads using MiXCR and keeps one entry per CDR3 protein. The data show about 480,000 distinct CDR3 sequences, roughly 13% seen once. The receptor comes from a man between 45 and 60 years old who received an inactivated influenza vaccine. The rearrangement uses TRBV7-2 and TRBJ2-1; weak D call: TRBD2 (7 bases). The material was PBMCs from blood, obtained about 40 days after vaccination. The CDR3 sequence is CASSLAGGAQGEQFF. CDR3 bases: TGTGCCAGCAGCTTAGCGGGGGGGGCCCAAGGTGAGCAGTTCTTC. The variable domain in full, with the rest retrieved from reference TRBV7-2 and TRBJ2-1, is GAGVSQSPSNKVTEKGKDVELRCDPISGHTALYWYRQSLGQGLEFLIYFQGNSAPDKSGLPSDRFSAERTGGSVSTLTIQRTQQEDSAVYLCASSLAGGAQGEQFFGPGTRLTVL.